This T cell receptor (beta chain) was identified during a study of T cells in Graves' hyperthyroidism and ophthalmopathy. Regarding the study as a whole: Most clonotypes that expanded in the thyroid above 0.001 also showed up in blood.

On this clonotype itself: Antigen: not known.

Researchers amplified the TCR beta CDR3 regions from RNA transcripts. HTBI primers drove first-round RT-PCR of the TCR CDR3. MiXCR, run by TCRdb on the multiplex PCR reads, gives a single entry per CDR3 protein. The data show some 580,000 distinct CDR3 sequences, approximately 15% seen once. Trimming took 4 bases from V and 6 from J; bases not matched to a gene: 10. Germline V gene data show CDR1 as SGDLS and CDR2 as YYNGEE. The CDR3 extends over 16 amino acids. Duration under 3 months, a NOSPECS grade of at least 4, and a Clinical Activity Score of at least 3 characterized the ophthalmopathy patients. Exclusion of a patient resulted from uncontrolled infection, other autoimmune disease, pregnancy or lactation. Source material for PBMCs was less than 12 ml fresh peripheral blood.

The source is a woman in her 40s with Graves' ophthalmopathy. V is TRBV9 and J is TRBJ2-2; the match to TRBD2 covers 9 bases. Sequenced input: blood. This chain's CDR3 is CASSPKAGGFPGELFF. The CDR3 bases are TGTGCCAGCAGCCCCAAAGCGGGAGGTTTCCCCGGGGAGCTGTTTTTT. The whole variable domain, remainder taken from reference TRBV9 and TRBJ2-2, is DSGVTQTPKHLITATGQRVTLRCSPRSGDLSVYWYQQSLDQGLQFLIQYYNGEERAKGNILERFSAQQFPDLHSELNLSSLELGDSALYFCASSPKAGGFPGELFFGEGSRLTVL.